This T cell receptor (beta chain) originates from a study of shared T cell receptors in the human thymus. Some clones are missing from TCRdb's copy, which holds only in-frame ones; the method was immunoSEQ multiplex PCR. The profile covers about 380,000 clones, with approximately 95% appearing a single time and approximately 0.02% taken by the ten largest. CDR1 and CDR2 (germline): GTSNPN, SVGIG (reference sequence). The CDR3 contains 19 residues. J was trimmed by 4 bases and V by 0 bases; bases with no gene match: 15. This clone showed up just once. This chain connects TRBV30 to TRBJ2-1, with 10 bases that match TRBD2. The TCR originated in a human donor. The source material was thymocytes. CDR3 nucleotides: TGTGCCTGGAGTGTAACACTAGCGGGATGGCCTGATGTGTACAATGAGCAGTTCTTC. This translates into CAWSVTLAGWPDVYNEQFF.